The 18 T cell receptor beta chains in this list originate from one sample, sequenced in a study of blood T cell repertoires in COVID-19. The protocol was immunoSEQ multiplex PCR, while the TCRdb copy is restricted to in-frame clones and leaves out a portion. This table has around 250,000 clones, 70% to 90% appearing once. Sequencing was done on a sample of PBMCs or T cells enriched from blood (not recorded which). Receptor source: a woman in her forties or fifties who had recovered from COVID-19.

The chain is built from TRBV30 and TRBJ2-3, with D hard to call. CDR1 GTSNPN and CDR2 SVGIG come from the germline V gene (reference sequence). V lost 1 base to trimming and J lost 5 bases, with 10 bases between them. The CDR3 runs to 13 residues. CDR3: CAWSGSSGDTQYF. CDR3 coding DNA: TGTGCCTGGAGTGGGAGTTCTGGAGATACGCAGTATTTT. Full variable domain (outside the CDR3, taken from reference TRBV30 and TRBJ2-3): SQTIHQWPATLVQPVGSPLSLECTVEGTSNPNLYWYRQAAGRGLQLLFYSVGIGQISSEVPQNLSASRPQDRQFILSSKKLLLSDSGFYLCAWSGSSGDTQYFGPGTRLTVL.

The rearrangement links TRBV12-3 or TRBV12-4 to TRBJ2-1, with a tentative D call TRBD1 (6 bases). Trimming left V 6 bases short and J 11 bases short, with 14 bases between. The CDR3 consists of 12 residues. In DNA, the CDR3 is TGTGCCAGCAGCCAGGGGACCGAGAAGCAGTTCTTC. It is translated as CASSQGTEKQFF.

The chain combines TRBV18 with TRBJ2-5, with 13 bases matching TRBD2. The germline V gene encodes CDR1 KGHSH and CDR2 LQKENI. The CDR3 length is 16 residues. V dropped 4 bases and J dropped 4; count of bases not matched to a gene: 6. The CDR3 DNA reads TGTGCCAGCTCACTCCGGACTAGCGGGAGTGCAGAGACCCAGTACTTC. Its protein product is CASSLRTSGSAETQYF.

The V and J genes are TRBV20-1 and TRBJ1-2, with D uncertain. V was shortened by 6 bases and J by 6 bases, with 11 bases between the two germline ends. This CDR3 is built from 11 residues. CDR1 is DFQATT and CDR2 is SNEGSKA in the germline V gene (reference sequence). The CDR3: CSAGRRDGYTF. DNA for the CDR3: TGCAGTGCCGGCAGGCGCGATGGCTACACCTTC.

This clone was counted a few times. The CDR3 nucleotides read TGCGCCAGCAGCTTGGGTCAGGGCGGACGCGGCTACACCTTC. It translates to CASSLGQGGRGYTF. The rearrangement links TRBV5-1 to TRBJ1-2, with a tentative D call TRBD1 (5 bases). The CDR3 sequence is 14 residues long. V was pared by 0 bases and J by 8 bases, with 14 bases between. The germline CDR1 and CDR2 sequences are SGHRS and YFSETQ.

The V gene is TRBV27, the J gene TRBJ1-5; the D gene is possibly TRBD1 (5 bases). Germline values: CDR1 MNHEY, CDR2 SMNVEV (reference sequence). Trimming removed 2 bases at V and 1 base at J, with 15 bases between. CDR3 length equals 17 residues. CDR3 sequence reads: CASSLKWGGDSNQPQHF. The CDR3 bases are TGTGCCAGCAGTTTAAAATGGGGGGGTGACAGCAATCAGCCCCAGCATTTT.

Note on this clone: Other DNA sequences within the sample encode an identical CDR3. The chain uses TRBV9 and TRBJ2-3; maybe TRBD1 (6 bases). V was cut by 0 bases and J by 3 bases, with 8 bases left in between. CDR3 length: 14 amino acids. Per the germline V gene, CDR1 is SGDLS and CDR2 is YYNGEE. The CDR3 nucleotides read TGTGCCAGCAGCGTAGAAAGGGGGACAGATACGCAGTATTTT. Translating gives CASSVERGTDTQYF.

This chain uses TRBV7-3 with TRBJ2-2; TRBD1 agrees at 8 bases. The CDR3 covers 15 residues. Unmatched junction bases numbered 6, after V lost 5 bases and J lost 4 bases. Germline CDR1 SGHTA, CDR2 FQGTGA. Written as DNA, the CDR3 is TGTGCCAGCAGCCCCTCAACAGGGGGCACCGGGGAGCTGTTTTTT. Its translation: CASSPSTGGTGELFF.

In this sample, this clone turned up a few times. The chain's CDR3 is CASSPREGFNTGELFF. The CDR3 DNA reads as TGTGCCAGCAGCCCCCGGGAGGGGTTTAACACCGGGGAGCTGTTTTTT. V and J are TRBV7-8 and TRBJ2-2, with TRBD2 matching 8 bases. Germline V gene lookup returns CDR1 SGHVS and CDR2 FQNEAQ. The CDR3 covers 16 residues. The trim removed 5 bases at V and 2 bases at J, leaving 7 bases unmatched.

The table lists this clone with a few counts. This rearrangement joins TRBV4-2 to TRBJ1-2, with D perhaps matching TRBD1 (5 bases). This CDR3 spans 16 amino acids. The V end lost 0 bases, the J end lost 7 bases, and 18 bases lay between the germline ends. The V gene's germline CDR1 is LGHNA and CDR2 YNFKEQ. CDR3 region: CASSQEAGTTGGGYTF. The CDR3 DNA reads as TGTGCCAGCAGCCAAGAGGCGGGGACCACCGGGGGTGGCTACACCTTC.

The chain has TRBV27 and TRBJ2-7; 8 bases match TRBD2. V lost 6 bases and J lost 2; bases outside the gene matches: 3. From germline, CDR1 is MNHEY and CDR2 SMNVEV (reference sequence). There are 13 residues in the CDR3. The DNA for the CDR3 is TGTGCCAGCAGAAATAGCGGGGCCTACGAGCAGTACTTC. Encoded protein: CASRNSGAYEQYF.

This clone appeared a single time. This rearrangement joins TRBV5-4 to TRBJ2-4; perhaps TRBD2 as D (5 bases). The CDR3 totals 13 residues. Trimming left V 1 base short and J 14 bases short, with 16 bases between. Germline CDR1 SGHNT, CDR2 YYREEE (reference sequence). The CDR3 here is CASSLRLGDFEYF. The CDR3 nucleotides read TGTGCCAGCAGCTTGAGGTTGGGAGACTTCGAGTACTTC.

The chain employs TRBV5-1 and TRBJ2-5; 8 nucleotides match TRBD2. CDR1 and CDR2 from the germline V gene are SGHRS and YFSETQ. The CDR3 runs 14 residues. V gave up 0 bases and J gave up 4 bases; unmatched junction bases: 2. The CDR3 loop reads CASSLDGRGETQYF. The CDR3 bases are TGCGCCAGCAGCTTGGACGGGAGGGGAGAGACCCAGTACTTC.

CDR3 coding DNA: TGTGCCAGCAGCCAGGCCCTAGCGGAATACAATGAGCAGTTCTTC. It codes for CASSQALAEYNEQFF. The V gene is TRBV3-1 (or the pseudogene TRBV3-2), the J gene TRBJ2-1; 7 positions match TRBD2. Germline CDR1 and CDR2: LGHDT and YNNKEL (reference sequence). CDR3 length: 15 residues. V shed 3 bases and J 4 bases; nucleotides not matched to a gene: 6.

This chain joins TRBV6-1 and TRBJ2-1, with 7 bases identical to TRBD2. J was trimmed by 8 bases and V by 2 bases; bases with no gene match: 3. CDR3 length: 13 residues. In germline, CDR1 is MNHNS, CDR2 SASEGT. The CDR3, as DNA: TGTGCCAGCAGTGAATATGCGGGAGATGAGCAGTTCTTC. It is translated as CASSEYAGDEQFF.

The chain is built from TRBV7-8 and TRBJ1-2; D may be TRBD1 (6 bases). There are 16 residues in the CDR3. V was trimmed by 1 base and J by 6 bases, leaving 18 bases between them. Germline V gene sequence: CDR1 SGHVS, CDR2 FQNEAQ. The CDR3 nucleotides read TGTGCCAGCAGCTTAGGAACTGCAGGCAGGGGAGATGGCTACACCTTC. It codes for CASSLGTAGRGDGYTF.

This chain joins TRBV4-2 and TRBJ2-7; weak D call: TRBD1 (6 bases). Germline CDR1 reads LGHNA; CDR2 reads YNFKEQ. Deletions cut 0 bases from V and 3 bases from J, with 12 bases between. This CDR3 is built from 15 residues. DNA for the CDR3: TGTGCCAGCAGCCAAGATCGAAGGGGGAACTACGAGCAGTACTTC. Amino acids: CASSQDRRGNYEQYF.

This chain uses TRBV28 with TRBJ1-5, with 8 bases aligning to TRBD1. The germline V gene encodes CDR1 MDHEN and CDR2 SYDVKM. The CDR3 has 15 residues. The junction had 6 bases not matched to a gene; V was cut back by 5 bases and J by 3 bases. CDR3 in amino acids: CASSLTGGLNQPQHF. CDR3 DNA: TGTGCCAGCAGTCTCACAGGGGGACTCAATCAGCCCCAGCATTTT.